These 7 T cell receptor beta chains originate from one sample sequenced in a study of cytomegalovirus exposure and HLA in healthy donors. The PCR ran on 60 Vbeta and 13 Jbeta primers. Assay: immunoSEQ multiplex PCR; the TCRdb copy retains only in-frame clones and omits some. The top ten clones hold approximately 6.3% of a sample with 130,000 or so clones, roughly 70% of them seen once. Sequenced input: PBMCs. The receptor set was obtained from a man between 40 and 49 years old in good health and CMV-seropositive.

The rearrangement joins TRBV15 to TRBJ2-7; D is perhaps TRBD2 (6 bases). The CDR3 is 14 amino acids. In germline, CDR1 is LNHNV, CDR2 YYDKDF (reference sequence). Deletions cut 4 bases from V and 4 bases from J, with 14 bases between. CDR3 DNA: TGTGCCACCAGCAAGGAGGGTAGGGGTTACGAGCAGTACTTC. It specifies CATSKEGRGYEQYF.

The chain carries TRBV29-1 and TRBJ2-1; a weak D match, TRBD2 (6 bases). Trimming took 7 bases from V and 3 from J, leaving 16 bases between them. This CDR3 contains 14 residues. CDR1 is SQVTM and CDR2 is ANQGSEA in the germline V gene. The CDR3 DNA reads as TGCAGCGGAACTACTAGCCTTGGCTACAATGAGCAGTTCTTC. Its translation: CSGTTSLGYNEQFF.

The chain links TRBV6-1 to TRBJ1-4; the D gene is possibly TRBD1 (5 bases). Germline V gene lookup returns CDR1 MNHNS and CDR2 SASEGT. Trimming pared 3 bases from V and 4 bases from J, leaving 12 bases between. The CDR3 loop spans 15 amino acids. CDR3: CASSDRQTDNEKLFF. DNA for the CDR3: TGTGCCAGCAGTGACCGACAGACCGATAATGAAAAACTGTTTTTT.

This clone came up a few times. V is TRBV15 and J is TRBJ2-5; D gene ambiguous. The V and J ends lost 1 base and 5 bases respectively, with 8 bases between them. CDR1 is LNHNV and CDR2 is YYDKDF in the germline V gene (reference sequence). The CDR3 consists of 13 residues. The CDR3 region has the DNA TGTGCCACCAGCAGAGCTAGAGTGGAGACCCAGTACTTC. This codes for CATSRARVETQYF.

The V gene is TRBV10-1, the J gene TRBJ2-3; 13 nucleotides agree with TRBD2. V shed 3 bases and J 4 bases; nucleotides not matched to a gene: 4. CDR3 size: 16 residues. The V gene's germline CDR1 is WNHNN and CDR2 SYGVQD (reference sequence). CDR3 DNA sequence: TGCGCCAGCAGTGAATGGACTAGCGGGAGCTCAGATACGCAGTATTTT. Translating gives CASSEWTSGSSDTQYF.

The chain recombines TRBV30 with TRBJ2-1, with 8 bases fitting TRBD2. This CDR3 region has 13 residues. With V trimmed by 4 bases and J by 7 bases, 6 bases remained unmatched. CDR1 GTSNPN and CDR2 SVGIG come from the germline V gene (reference sequence). DNA of the CDR3: TGTGCCTGGAAGTTGGCGGGAGGAAATGAGCAGTTCTTC. It yields the protein CAWKLAGGNEQFF.

The rearrangement links TRBV30 to TRBJ1-1, with D maybe TRBD1 (5 bases). Per the germline V gene, CDR1 is GTSNPN and CDR2 is SVGIG (reference sequence). This CDR3 has 13 amino acids. V dropped 0 bases and J dropped 7 bases, with 12 bases sitting between them. The CDR3 reads CAWSVRGVSEAFF. The CDR3 region has the DNA TGTGCCTGGAGTGTACGGGGGGTGAGTGAAGCTTTCTTT.